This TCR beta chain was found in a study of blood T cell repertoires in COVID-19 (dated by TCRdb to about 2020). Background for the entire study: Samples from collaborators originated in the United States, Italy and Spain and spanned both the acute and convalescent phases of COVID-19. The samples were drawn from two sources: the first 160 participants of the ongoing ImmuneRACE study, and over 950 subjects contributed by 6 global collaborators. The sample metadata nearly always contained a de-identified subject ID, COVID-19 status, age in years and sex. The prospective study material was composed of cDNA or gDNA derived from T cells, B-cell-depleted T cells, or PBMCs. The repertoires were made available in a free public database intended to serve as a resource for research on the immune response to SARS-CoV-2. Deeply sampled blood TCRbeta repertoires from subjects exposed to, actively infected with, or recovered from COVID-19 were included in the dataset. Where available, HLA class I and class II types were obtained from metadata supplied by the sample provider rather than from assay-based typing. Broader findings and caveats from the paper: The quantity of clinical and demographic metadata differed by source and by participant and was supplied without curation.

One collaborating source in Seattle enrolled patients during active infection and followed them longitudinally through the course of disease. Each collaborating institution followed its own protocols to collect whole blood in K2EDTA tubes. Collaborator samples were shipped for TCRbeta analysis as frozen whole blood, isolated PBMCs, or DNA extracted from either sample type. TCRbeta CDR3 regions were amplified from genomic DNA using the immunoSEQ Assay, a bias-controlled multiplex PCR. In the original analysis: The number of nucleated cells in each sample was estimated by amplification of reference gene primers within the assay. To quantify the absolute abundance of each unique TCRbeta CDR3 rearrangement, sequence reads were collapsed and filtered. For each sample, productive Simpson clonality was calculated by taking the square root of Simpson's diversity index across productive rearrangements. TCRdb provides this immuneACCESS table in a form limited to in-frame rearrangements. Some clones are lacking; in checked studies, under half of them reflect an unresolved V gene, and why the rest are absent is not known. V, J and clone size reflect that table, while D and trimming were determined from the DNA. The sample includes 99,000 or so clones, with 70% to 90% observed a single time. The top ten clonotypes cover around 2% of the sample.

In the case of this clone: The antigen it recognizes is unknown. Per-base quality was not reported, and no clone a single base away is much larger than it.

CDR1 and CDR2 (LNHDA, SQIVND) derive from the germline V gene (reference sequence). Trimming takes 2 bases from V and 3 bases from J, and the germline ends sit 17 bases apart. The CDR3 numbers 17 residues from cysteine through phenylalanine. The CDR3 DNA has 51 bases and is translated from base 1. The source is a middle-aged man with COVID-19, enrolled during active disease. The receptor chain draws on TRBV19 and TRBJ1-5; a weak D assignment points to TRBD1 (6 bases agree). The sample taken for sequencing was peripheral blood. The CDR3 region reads CASSILRGSVPNQPQHF. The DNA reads TGTGCCAGTAGTATACTCAGGGGATCGGTTCCCAATCAGCCCCAGCATTTT.